This is a list of T cell receptor beta chains from one sample in a study of T-cell memory formation after mild COVID-19. Each CDR3 protein gets one entry after TCRdb re-called the 5' RACE reads with MiXCR. The sample lists hundreds of thousands of distinct CDR3 sequences, approximately 18% occurring once. The specimen was PBMCs or a T cell subset sorted from them (not recorded which). These receptors came from an adult woman who had mild COVID-19 (a few samples of this study predate the infection). Cell type and time point are not known. CDR3s include the opening cysteine and the closing phenylalanine or tryptophan. A D gene is named only where the DNA matches it firmly. Rows give clone size only sometimes, using once, few, many, or a class for an expanded clone.

D gene: TRBD2; J gene: TRBJ2-1; V gene: TRBV15; clone size: NA; CDR3 DNA: TGTGCCACCAGCAGAGTGGCTAGCGGGATAGGAAATGAGCAGTTCTTC; CDR3 protein: CATSRVASGIGNEQFF
D gene: NA; J gene: TRBJ1-1; V gene: TRBV30; clone size: NA; CDR3 DNA: TGTGCCTGGAGTGTATTTGCCACGAGGGCCCTCTTT; CDR3 protein: CAWSVFATRALF
D gene: TRBD2; J gene: TRBJ2-7; V gene: TRBV7-2; clone size: NA; CDR3 DNA: TGTGCCAGCAGCTCATTCGGCGGGGGGACACGGAAACCCTACGAGCAGTACTTC; CDR3 protein: CASSSFGGGTRKPYEQYF
D gene: TRBD1; J gene: TRBJ2-1; V gene: TRBV24-1; clone size: many; CDR3 DNA: TGTGCCACCAGATCCTCGGGACAGGGGACTACTATCCGTCGTTACAATGAGCAGTTCTTC; CDR3 protein: CATRSSGQGTTIRRYNEQFF
D gene: TRBD2; J gene: TRBJ2-7; V gene: TRBV27; clone size: NA; CDR3 DNA: TGTGCCAGCAGTTCTAGCGGGAGCGCCTACGAGCAGTACTTC; CDR3 protein: CASSSSGSAYEQYF
D gene: NA; J gene: TRBJ1-3; V gene: TRBV28; clone size: few; CDR3 DNA: TGTGCCAGCAGGCCCCAGTGGGACACCATATATTTT; CDR3 protein: CASRPQWDTIYF
D gene: NA; J gene: TRBJ1-1; V gene: TRBV7-9; clone size: few; CDR3 DNA: TGTGCCAGCACCGATGGGACCATGGGAGCTTTCTTT; CDR3 protein: CASTDGTMGAFF
D gene: NA; J gene: TRBJ2-5; V gene: TRBV15; clone size: few; CDR3 DNA: TGTGCCACCAGCAGAGATTTAGGAGGGCGGGTAGAGACCCAGTACTTC; CDR3 protein: CATSRDLGGRVETQYF
D gene: TRBD2; J gene: TRBJ2-1; V gene: TRBV5-5; clone size: NA; CDR3 DNA: TGTGCCAGCAGCTGGGGACTAGCGCGACAGTTCTTC; CDR3 protein: CASSWGLARQFF
D gene: TRBD2; J gene: TRBJ2-2; V gene: TRBV7-2; clone size: NA; CDR3 DNA: TGTGCCAGCAGCTTAGTTACTAGCGGAGTCACCGGGGAGCTGTTTTTT; CDR3 protein: CASSLVTSGVTGELFF
D gene: TRBD1; J gene: TRBJ2-7; V gene: TRBV30; clone size: few; CDR3 DNA: TGTGCCTGGACCCCCTTAGACAGGGCTACCTACGAGCAGTACTTC; CDR3 protein: CAWTPLDRATYEQYF
D gene: NA; J gene: TRBJ2-5; V gene: TRBV20-1; clone size: few; CDR3 DNA: TGCAGTGCTGTTCCACCCCGGGACTACCAAGAGACCCAGTACTTC; CDR3 protein: CSAVPPRDYQETQYF
D gene: NA; J gene: TRBJ2-3; V gene: TRBV18; clone size: NA; CDR3 DNA: TGTGCCAGCTCATCGCAACTAGCAGCTAGCACAGATACGCAGTATTTT; CDR3 protein: CASSSQLAASTDTQYF
D gene: NA; J gene: TRBJ2-1; V gene: TRBV9; clone size: few; CDR3 DNA: TGTGCCAGCAGTCTAAGTTGGGATGAGCAGTTCTTC; CDR3 protein: CASSLSWDEQFF
D gene: TRBD1; J gene: TRBJ2-7; V gene: TRBV5-1; clone size: few; CDR3 DNA: TGCGCCAGCGGCGAACAGGGGTACTACGAGCAGTACTTC; CDR3 protein: CASGEQGYYEQYF
D gene: TRBD2; J gene: TRBJ2-1; V gene: TRBV5-1; clone size: NA; CDR3 DNA: TGCGCCAGCAGCTTCGGCGGGAGGGCTAGAGATGAGCAGTTCTTC; CDR3 protein: CASSFGGRARDEQFF
D gene: NA; J gene: TRBJ2-1; V gene: TRBV27; clone size: NA; CDR3 DNA: TGTGCCAGCAGTTTCTGGACGGGGGATGAGCAGTTCTTC; CDR3 protein: CASSFWTGDEQFF
D gene: NA; J gene: TRBJ2-7; V gene: TRBV4-1; clone size: few; CDR3 DNA: TGCGCCAGCAGCCAGTGGGAGGACGAGCAGTACTTC; CDR3 protein: CASSQWEDEQYF
D gene: NA; J gene: TRBJ1-1; V gene: TRBV7-9; clone size: few; CDR3 DNA: TGTGCCAGCAGCTTAGCAACAGGGCCTCATAACACTGAAGCTTTCTTT; CDR3 protein: CASSLATGPHNTEAFF
D gene: NA; J gene: TRBJ1-4; V gene: TRBV19; clone size: few; CDR3 DNA: TGTGCCAGTAGTATCCTCAGGGTTAATGAAAAACTGTTTTTT; CDR3 protein: CASSILRVNEKLFF
D gene: TRBD2; J gene: TRBJ2-3; V gene: TRBV7-9; clone size: NA; CDR3 DNA: TGTGCCAGCAGCTGGAGGACTAGCCAGCCTAGCACAGATACGCAGTATTTT; CDR3 protein: CASSWRTSQPSTDTQYF
D gene: NA; J gene: TRBJ2-1; V gene: TRBV9; clone size: NA; CDR3 DNA: TGTGCCAGCAGCAGGATCCCCGACGTCGAGCAGTTCTTC; CDR3 protein: CASSRIPDVEQFF
D gene: NA; J gene: TRBJ1-5; V gene: TRBV10-3; clone size: NA; CDR3 DNA: TGTGCCATCAAGGCACAGGGAAGCAATCAGCCCCAGCATTTT; CDR3 protein: CAIKAQGSNQPQHF
D gene: TRBD1; J gene: TRBJ1-1; V gene: TRBV12-3/TRBV12-4; clone size: NA; CDR3 DNA: TGTGCCAGCAGTTTAAGCCCGACAGGGGTTAGCACTGAAGCTTTCTTT; CDR3 protein: CASSLSPTGVSTEAFF
D gene: NA; J gene: TRBJ2-5; V gene: TRBV12-3/TRBV12-4; clone size: NA; CDR3 DNA: TGTGCCAGCAGTCCGTACGGAAAGACCCAGTACTTC; CDR3 protein: CASSPYGKTQYF
D gene: TRBD1; J gene: TRBJ1-2; V gene: TRBV4-2; clone size: few; CDR3 DNA: TGTGCCAGCAGCCAAGATCTAGGCAGGGGGCGCGTTAACTATGGCTACACCTTC; CDR3 protein: CASSQDLGRGRVNYGYTF
D gene: TRBD2; J gene: TRBJ2-1; V gene: TRBV20-1; clone size: few; CDR3 DNA: TGCAGTGCTAGAGATCTGGGGCTAGCGGGAGTGTACAATGAGCAGTTCTTC; CDR3 protein: CSARDLGLAGVYNEQFF
D gene: TRBD2; J gene: TRBJ2-3; V gene: TRBV10-3; clone size: few; CDR3 DNA: TGTGCCATCAGCGGGACTAGCGGACTTCTAGATACGCAGTATTTT; CDR3 protein: CAISGTSGLLDTQYF
D gene: TRBD1; J gene: TRBJ1-4; V gene: TRBV6-5; clone size: NA; CDR3 DNA: TGTGCCAGCAGTTACTCATTGGGACAGGCGACTAATGAAAAACTGTTTTTT; CDR3 protein: CASSYSLGQATNEKLFF
D gene: TRBD1; J gene: TRBJ1-6; V gene: TRBV12-3/TRBV12-4; clone size: NA; CDR3 DNA: TGTGCCAGCAGTCCCCTTTTGGGACAGGCCTTAAGCTCCTATAATTCACCCCTCCACTTT; CDR3 protein: CASSPLLGQALSSYNSPLHF
D gene: NA; J gene: TRBJ2-6; V gene: TRBV9; clone size: few; CDR3 DNA: TGTGCCAGCAGCGACACGAACGCTGGGGCCAACGTCCTGACTTTC; CDR3 protein: CASSDTNAGANVLTF
D gene: TRBD1; J gene: TRBJ2-1; V gene: TRBV27; clone size: NA; CDR3 DNA: TGTGCCAGCAGAGGGGGCGGATACTACAATGAGCAGTTCTTC; CDR3 protein: CASRGGGYYNEQFF
D gene: NA; J gene: TRBJ2-5; V gene: TRBV7-9; clone size: few; CDR3 DNA: TGTGCCAGCAGCTTACCCCCGGACAGTTCCCAAGAGACCCAGTACTTC; CDR3 protein: CASSLPPDSSQETQYF
D gene: NA; J gene: TRBJ2-5; V gene: TRBV15; clone size: NA; CDR3 DNA: TGTGCCACCAGCAGAGGGGTAGGGGTGGAAGAGACCCAGTACTTC; CDR3 protein: CATSRGVGVEETQYF
D gene: NA; J gene: TRBJ2-7; V gene: TRBV20-1; clone size: NA; CDR3 DNA: TGCAGTGTGAACAGGGTCTCCTACGAGCAGTACTTC; CDR3 protein: CSVNRVSYEQYF
D gene: NA; J gene: TRBJ1-2; V gene: TRBV5-1; clone size: few; CDR3 DNA: TGCGCCAGCAGCTACCGTGAGGGCTCCGATGGCTACACCTTC; CDR3 protein: CASSYREGSDGYTF
D gene: NA; J gene: TRBJ2-7; V gene: TRBV7-9; clone size: NA; CDR3 DNA: TGTGCCAGCAGCTTATCCCCGGGAAGAAGCTCCTACGAGCAGTACTTC; CDR3 protein: CASSLSPGRSSYEQYF
D gene: NA; J gene: TRBJ2-3; V gene: TRBV7-2; clone size: NA; CDR3 DNA: TGTGCCAGCAGCTTAAGGTGGGGCGGCACAGATACGCAGTATTTT; CDR3 protein: CASSLRWGGTDTQYF
D gene: TRBD1; J gene: TRBJ2-6; V gene: TRBV7-8; clone size: NA; CDR3 DNA: TGTGCCAGCAGCTTAGGGACCACAGGGGGAGCCAACGTCCTGACTTTC; CDR3 protein: CASSLGTTGGANVLTF
D gene: TRBD2; J gene: TRBJ2-7; V gene: TRBV7-2; clone size: few; CDR3 DNA: TGTGCCAGCAGCCCAGAGGGACTAGCGGGGATGGCCCTCTACGAGCAGTACTTC; CDR3 protein: CASSPEGLAGMALYEQYF
D gene: NA; J gene: TRBJ2-7; V gene: TRBV7-9; clone size: few; CDR3 DNA: TGTGCCAGCAGCCTGGACAAGCCTGACGAGCAGTACTTC; CDR3 protein: CASSLDKPDEQYF
D gene: TRBD1; J gene: TRBJ2-7; V gene: TRBV6-2/TRBV6-3; clone size: once; CDR3 DNA: TGTGCCAGCAGCCTCCTCCGGGACAGTGGCAACGAGCAGTACTTC; CDR3 protein: CASSLLRDSGNEQYF
D gene: TRBD1; J gene: TRBJ2-5; V gene: TRBV12-3/TRBV12-4; clone size: NA; CDR3 DNA: TGTGCCAGCAGTTTACTGGACAGGGAGACCCAGTACTTC; CDR3 protein: CASSLLDRETQYF
D gene: NA; J gene: TRBJ2-1; V gene: TRBV5-5; clone size: NA; CDR3 DNA: TGTGCCAGCAGCCCGACGGGGGCGTGGAATGAGCAGTTCTTC; CDR3 protein: CASSPTGAWNEQFF
D gene: NA; J gene: TRBJ2-1; V gene: TRBV10-3; clone size: NA; CDR3 DNA: TGTGCCATGAGCATCCGTGAGAACAATGAGCAGTTCTTC; CDR3 protein: CAMSIRENNEQFF